Each of the 6 T cell receptor beta chains below was sequenced from the same sample in a study of OX40 agonist ivuxolimab in advanced cancers. Clones were sequenced by immunoSEQ multiplex PCR, and TCRdb holds only the in-frame ones, with some missing. The table records 80,000 to 95,000 clones, roughly four fifths of them present only once. Sequencing used CD4+ or CD8+ T cells sorted from blood, obtained in a trial of the OX40 agonist ivuxolimab. These TCRs come from an adult with an advanced solid tumor such as melanoma, head and neck, liver or kidney cancer.

CDR3 residues: CSVEPGRRGGYTF. The CDR3 coding sequence is TGCAGCGTTGAGCCGGGACGGCGCGGTGGCTACACCTTC. The J gene is TRBJ1-2, the V gene TRBV29-1, with a possible D match to TRBD1 (5 bases). Trimming cost V 3 bases and J 7 bases, with 15 bases left between them. There are 13 residues in the CDR3. In germline, CDR1 is SQVTM, CDR2 ANQGSEA.

This sequence joins TRBV5-4 and TRBJ2-1, with D tentatively TRBD2 (6 bases). The ends were cut back, 8 bases at V and 7 bases at J, with 22 bases in the middle. Germline V gene data show CDR1 as SGHNT and CDR2 as YYREEE (reference sequence). CDR3 length: 15 residues. The CDR3 reads CASQFAGSSFNEQFF. The CDR3 DNA reads as TGTGCCAGTCAATTCGCGGGGAGCTCCTTTAATGAGCAGTTCTTC.

This clone came up a few times. The rearrangement links TRBV10-1 to TRBJ1-1; D unresolved. Germline CDR1 reads WNHNN; CDR2 reads SYGVQD (reference sequence). V lost 2 bases, J lost 1 base, and 5 bases lay in between. The CDR3 has 13 residues. The CDR3 region is CASSEIQNTEAFF. The CDR3 bases are TGCGCCAGCAGTGAGATACAGAACACTGAAGCTTTCTTT.

This chain uses TRBV30 with TRBJ1-2; no reliable D call. The CDR3 runs 13 residues. The V and J ends lost 3 bases and 0 bases respectively, with 8 bases between them. CDR1 is GTSNPN, CDR2 SVGIG, per germline (reference sequence). The CDR3 sequence: CAWSTTPNYGYTF. CDR3 nucleotides: TGTGCCTGGAGCACAACCCCTAACTATGGCTACACCTTC.

V gene TRBV28 combines with J gene TRBJ2-5; TRBD2 is a possible D gene (6 bases). The CDR3 has 12 residues. CDR1 and CDR2 from the germline V gene are MDHEN and SYDVKM. V was pared by 7 bases and J by 5 bases, with 11 bases between. The CDR3 coding sequence is TGTGCCAGCAAGCGGGCCGGGGAGACCCAGTACTTC. It specifies CASKRAGETQYF.

V usage is TRBV28 and J usage is TRBJ2-3, with 8 nucleotides matching TRBD2. Germline V CDR1 and CDR2: MDHEN, SYDVKM. J was trimmed by 5 bases and V by 5 bases; bases with no gene match: 12. CDR3 length: 16 amino acids. This CDR3 reads CASSKRRGARGDTQYF. The CDR3 DNA sequence: TGTGCCAGCAGTAAAAGGCGGGGGGCGAGGGGAGATACGCAGTATTTT.